The clone carrying this T cell receptor (beta chain) was seen only a few times. The entry originates in a study of blood T cell repertoires in COVID-19. The CDR3 loop spans 17 amino acids. Germline CDR1 and CDR2: WSHSY and SAAADI. The V and J ends lost 7 bases and 5 bases, in that order; junction bases with no gene match: 13. Profiled with immunoSEQ multiplex PCR; TCRdb holds only in-frame clones, not every one. Here the sample spans about 94,000 clones, 78% being singletons. This sequence originates from a man between 65 and 79 years old with COVID-19, enrolled during active disease. Sequences were obtained from peripheral blood. V usage is TRBV10-2 and J usage is TRBJ1-4, with 10 nucleotides matching TRBD1. CDR3 coding DNA: TGCGCCAGCACCGGGACAGGGGATGTAGTGAACAATGAAAAACTGTTTTTT. This encodes CASTGTGDVVNNEKLFF.